Below are 17 T cell receptor beta chains sequenced from a single sample in a study of T cells in localized non-small cell lung cancer. Some clones are missing from TCRdb's copy, which holds only in-frame ones; the method was immunoSEQ multiplex PCR. The data show about 1,300 clones, 20% to 25% seen once. The sequencing used lung tumor tissue, collected before any cancer treatment. The receptors originated from a man aged 40 to 75 with stage III lung adenocarcinoma.

This clone was seen a handful of times. This rearrangement joins TRBV28 to TRBJ2-5; D call uncertain. The CDR3 is made up of 13 amino acids. The V gene's germline CDR1 is MDHEN and CDR2 SYDVKM. Trimming left V 5 bases short and J 5 bases short, with 12 bases between. The CDR3 here is CASSRLWVETQYF. The CDR3 DNA reads TGTGCCAGCAGTAGGTTGTGGGTTGAGACCCAGTACTTC.

This clone came up a few times. This chain links TRBV6-8 with TRBJ2-5, with 8 bases lining up with TRBD2. This CDR3 has 15 amino acids. Looked up from germline, CDR1 is MNHGY and CDR2 is SAAAGT. Germline trimming cut 6 bases from V and 4 bases from J; bases unmatched to any gene: 10. Written as DNA, the CDR3 is TGTGCCAGCAGACCCCGAGCGGGAGAGGGAGAGACCCAGTACTTC. Its protein is CASRPRAGEGETQYF.

With regard to this clone: Other DNA sequences in the same sample also yield this CDR3. This chain links TRBV15 with TRBJ2-1, with D tentatively TRBD2 (7 bases). Looked up from germline, CDR1 is LNHNV and CDR2 is YYDKDF (reference sequence). V was cut by 8 bases and J by 7 bases, with 24 bases left in between. The CDR3 has 16 residues. The CDR3 DNA is TGTGCCACCTCCGGAGGGGGTCGGGGGGTGGGGAATGAGCAGTTCTTC. Its translation is CATSGGGRGVGNEQFF.

The CDR3: CASRAGTVNTGELFF. Written as DNA, the CDR3 is TGTGCCAGCAGGGCCGGGACAGTCAACACCGGGGAGCTGTTTTTT. The rearrangement uses TRBV9 and TRBJ2-2, with 7 bases matching TRBD1. This CDR3 has 15 amino acids. Unmatched junction bases numbered 6, after V lost 5 bases and J lost 2 bases. Germline assignment: CDR1 SGDLS and CDR2 YYNGEE.

This clone came up a few times. The chain joins TRBV6-8 to TRBJ2-6; no firm D call. Trimming removed 5 bases from V and 2 bases from J, with 7 bases in between. Germline V gene data show CDR1 as MNHGY and CDR2 as SAAAGT. This CDR3 region has 14 residues. The CDR3 nucleotides are TGTGCCAGCAGTGATTGGGCTGGGGCCAACGTCCTGACTTTC. It translates to CASSDWAGANVLTF.

The chain recombines TRBV28 with TRBJ2-7; perhaps D is TRBD1 or TRBD2 (6 bases each). V gave up 7 bases and J gave up 5 bases, with 15 bases separating them. Germline CDR1 and CDR2: MDHEN and SYDVKM. The CDR3 loop spans 13 amino acids. The CDR3 reads CASKGGGKNEQYF. CDR3 sequence (DNA): TGTGCCAGCAAAGGAGGGGGGAAAAACGAGCAGTACTTC. Based on the CDR3 plus reference TRBV28 and TRBJ2-7, the full variable domain is DVKVTQSSRYLVKRTGEKVFLECVQDMDHENMFWYRQDPGLGLRLIYFSYDVKMKEKGDIPEGYSVSREKKERFSLILESASTNQTSMYLCASKGGGKNEQYFGPGTRLTVT.

This clone is large. The rearrangement uses TRBV28 and TRBJ2-3; D may be TRBD2 (6 bases). The CDR3 sequence is 15 residues long. V gave up 1 base and J gave up 5 bases, with 13 bases separating them. CDR1 and CDR2 (germline): MDHEN, SYDVKM. The DNA of the CDR3 is TGTGCCAGCAGTTTATCCGGGAGTCTGATAGATACGCAGTATTTT. This sequence encodes CASSLSGSLIDTQYF.

This clone was counted a few times. The chain is built from TRBV11-3 and TRBJ2-3, with 7 positions matching TRBD1. Germline V gene lookup returns CDR1 SGHNT and CDR2 YENEEA. V lost 3 bases to trimming and J lost 4 bases; unmatched junction nucleotides: 4. CDR3 length: 14 amino acids. CDR3 in amino acids: CASSFDRVADTQYF. The CDR3 DNA reads as TGTGCCAGCAGCTTTGACAGGGTAGCAGATACGCAGTATTTT.

This clone was detected only a few times. V usage is TRBV25-1 and J usage is TRBJ1-1, with a weak D call TRBD1 (6 bases). Germline V CDR1 and CDR2: MGHDK, SYGVNS. V gave up 5 bases and J gave up 4 bases, with 14 bases separating them. The CDR3 runs to 14 residues. Here the CDR3 reads CASSRPGQSTEAFF. CDR3 nucleotide sequence: TGTGCCAGCAGTCGGCCGGGACAAAGCACTGAAGCTTTCTTT.

This clone has only a few counts. The J gene is TRBJ2-7, the V gene TRBV28; tentatively, D is TRBD1 (5 bases). In germline, CDR1 is MDHEN, CDR2 SYDVKM. The CDR3 is 13 residues long. With 4 bases removed from V and 0 bases from J, the gap between germline ends came to 7 bases. CDR3 coding DNA: TGTGCCAGCAGTTGGGGCAACTCCTACGAGCAGTACTTC. It encodes CASSWGNSYEQYF.

This clone was detected a few times. V usage is TRBV12-5 and J usage is TRBJ2-7; 8 bases align to TRBD2. This CDR3 contains 12 residues. From germline, CDR1 is LGHNT and CDR2 FRNRAP. The CDR3 DNA follows: TGTGCCAGCGCGAGCGGGAGCTACGAGCAGTACTTC. It specifies CASASGSYEQYF.

This clone was seen a handful of times. The chain combines TRBV28 with TRBJ2-5; D is unresolved. V was pared by 8 bases and J by 5 bases, with 12 bases between. Germline V gene data show CDR1 as MDHEN and CDR2 as SYDVKM. There are 12 residues in the CDR3. In nucleotides, the CDR3 is TGTGCCAGCGCCCTCTTCGGGGAGACCCAGTACTTC. Translated: CASALFGETQYF. The full variable domain, completed using reference TRBV28 and TRBJ2-5, is DVKVTQSSRYLVKRTGEKVFLECVQDMDHENMFWYRQDPGLGLRLIYFSYDVKMKEKGDIPEGYSVSREKKERFSLILESASTNQTSMYLCASALFGETQYFGPGTRLLVL.

By sample share, this clone is large (0.1 to 1%). The chain employs TRBV6-8 and TRBJ1-1; a possible D gene is TRBD1 (6 bases). The V end was cut by 5 bases, the J end by 2 bases, with 15 bases between. Germline assignment: CDR1 MNHGY and CDR2 SAAAGT. The CDR3 is 15 residues long. CDR3 in DNA: TGTGCCAGCAGTGGGTTGGCGGGACATAACACTGAAGCTTTCTTT. As protein: CASSGLAGHNTEAFF.

The rearrangement uses TRBV10-3 and TRBJ1-5; TRBD1 agrees at 7 bases. The V gene end was trimmed by 0 bases and the J gene end by 4 bases; junction bases not matched to a gene: 3. There are 15 residues in the CDR3. CDR1 ENHRY and CDR2 SYGVKD come from the germline V gene. CDR3 amino acids: CAISESSGQNQPQHF. CDR3 DNA: TGTGCCATCAGTGAGTCCTCGGGACAGAATCAGCCCCAGCATTTT.

This clone is classed as medium-sized. The chain combines TRBV11-3 with TRBJ2-7, with TRBD2 identical over 14 bases. Looked up from germline, CDR1 is SGHNT and CDR2 is YENEEA. This CDR3 comprises 16 residues. Unmatched junction bases numbered 6, after V lost 4 bases and J lost 4 bases. Written as DNA, the CDR3 is TGTGCCAGCAGCTCGGGAGGGACTAGCGGGAGTTACGAGCAGTACTTC. This codes for CASSSGGTSGSYEQYF.

This clone appeared once. The genes are TRBV5-1 and TRBJ1-2; TRBD1 aligns across 11 bases. In germline, CDR1 is SGHRS, CDR2 YFSETQ. The CDR3 is made up of 14 amino acids. V trimming: 3 bases; J trimming: 7 bases; junction bases outside the gene matches: 5. This CDR3 reads CASSSGQGAGGYTF. The CDR3 nucleotides are TGCGCCAGCAGCTCAGGACAGGGGGCGGGTGGCTACACCTTC.

This clone has more than one count but fewer than ten. V is TRBV6-8 and J is TRBJ1-5; D possibly corresponds to TRBD1 (5 bases). The germline V and J ends were trimmed by 6 bases and 3 bases, with 12 bases remaining between them. The CDR3 is made up of 14 amino acids. Germline loops: CDR1 MNHGY, CDR2 SAAAGT. The DNA for the CDR3 is TGTGCCAGCAGGGGCAGGGTATACAATCAGCCCCAGCATTTT. This sequence encodes CASRGRVYNQPQHF.